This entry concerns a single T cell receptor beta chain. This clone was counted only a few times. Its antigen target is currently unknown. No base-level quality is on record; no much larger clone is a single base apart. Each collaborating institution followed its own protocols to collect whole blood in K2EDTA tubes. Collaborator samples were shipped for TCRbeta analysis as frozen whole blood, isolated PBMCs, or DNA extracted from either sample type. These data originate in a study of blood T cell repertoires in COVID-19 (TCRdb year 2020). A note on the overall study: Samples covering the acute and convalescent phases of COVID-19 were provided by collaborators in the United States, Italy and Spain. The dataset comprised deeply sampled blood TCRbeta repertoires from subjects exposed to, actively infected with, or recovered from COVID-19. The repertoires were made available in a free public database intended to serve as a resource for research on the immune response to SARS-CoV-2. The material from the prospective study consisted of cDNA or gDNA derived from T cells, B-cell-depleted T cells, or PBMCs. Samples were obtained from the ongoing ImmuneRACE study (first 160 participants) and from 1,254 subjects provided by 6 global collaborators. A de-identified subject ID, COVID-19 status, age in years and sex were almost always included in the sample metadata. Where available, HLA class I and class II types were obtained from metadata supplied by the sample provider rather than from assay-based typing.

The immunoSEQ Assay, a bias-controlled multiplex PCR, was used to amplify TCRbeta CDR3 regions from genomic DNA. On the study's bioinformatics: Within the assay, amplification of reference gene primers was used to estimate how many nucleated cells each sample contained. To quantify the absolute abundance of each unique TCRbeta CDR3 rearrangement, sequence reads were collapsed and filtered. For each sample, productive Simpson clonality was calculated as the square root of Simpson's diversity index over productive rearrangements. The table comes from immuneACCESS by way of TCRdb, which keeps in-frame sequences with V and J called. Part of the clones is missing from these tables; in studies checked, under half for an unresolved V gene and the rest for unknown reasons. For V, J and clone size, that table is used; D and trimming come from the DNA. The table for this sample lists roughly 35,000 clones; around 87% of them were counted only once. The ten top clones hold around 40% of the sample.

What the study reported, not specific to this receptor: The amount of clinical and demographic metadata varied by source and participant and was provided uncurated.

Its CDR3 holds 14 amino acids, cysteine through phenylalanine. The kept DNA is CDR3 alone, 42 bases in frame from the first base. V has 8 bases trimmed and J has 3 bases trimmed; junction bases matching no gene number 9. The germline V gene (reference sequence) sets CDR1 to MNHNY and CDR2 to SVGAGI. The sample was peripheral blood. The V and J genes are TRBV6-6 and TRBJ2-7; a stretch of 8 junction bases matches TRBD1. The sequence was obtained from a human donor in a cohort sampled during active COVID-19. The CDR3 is CASRSGGHGYEQYF. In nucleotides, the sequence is TGTGCCAGCCGATCAGGGGGCCATGGCTACGAGCAGTACTTC.